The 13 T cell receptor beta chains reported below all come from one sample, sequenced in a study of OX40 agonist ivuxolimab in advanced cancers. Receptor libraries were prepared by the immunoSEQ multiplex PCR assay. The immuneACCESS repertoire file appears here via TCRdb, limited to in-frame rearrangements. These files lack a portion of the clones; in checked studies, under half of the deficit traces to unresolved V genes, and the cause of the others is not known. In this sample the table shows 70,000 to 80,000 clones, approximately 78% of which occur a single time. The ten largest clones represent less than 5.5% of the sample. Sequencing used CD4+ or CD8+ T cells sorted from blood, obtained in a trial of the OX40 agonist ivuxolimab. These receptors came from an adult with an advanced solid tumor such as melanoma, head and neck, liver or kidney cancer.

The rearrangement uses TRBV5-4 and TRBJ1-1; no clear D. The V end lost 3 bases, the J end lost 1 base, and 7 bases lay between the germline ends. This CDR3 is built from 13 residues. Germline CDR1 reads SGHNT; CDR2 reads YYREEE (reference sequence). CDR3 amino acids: CASSWSENTEAFF. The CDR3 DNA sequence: TGTGCCAGCAGCTGGTCAGAGAACACTGAAGCTTTCTTT. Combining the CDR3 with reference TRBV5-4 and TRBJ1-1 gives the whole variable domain ETGVTQSPTHLIKTRGQQVTLRCSSQSGHNTVSWYQQALGQGPQFIFQYYREEENGRGNFPPRFSGLQFPNYSSELNVNALELDDSALYLCASSWSENTEAFFGQGTRLTVV.

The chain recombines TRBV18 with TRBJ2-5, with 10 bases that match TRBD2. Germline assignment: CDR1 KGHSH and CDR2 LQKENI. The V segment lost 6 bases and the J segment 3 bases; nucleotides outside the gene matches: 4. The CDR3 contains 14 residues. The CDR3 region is CASSPSGGEETQYF. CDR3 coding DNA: TGTGCCAGCTCCCCTAGCGGGGGAGAAGAGACCCAGTACTTC.

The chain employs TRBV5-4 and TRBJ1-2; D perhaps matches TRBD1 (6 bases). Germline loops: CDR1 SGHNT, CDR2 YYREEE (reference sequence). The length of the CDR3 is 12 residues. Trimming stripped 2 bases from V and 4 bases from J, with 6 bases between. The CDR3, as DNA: TGTGCCAGCAGCTTACAGGGCTATGGCTACACCTTC. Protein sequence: CASSLQGYGYTF.

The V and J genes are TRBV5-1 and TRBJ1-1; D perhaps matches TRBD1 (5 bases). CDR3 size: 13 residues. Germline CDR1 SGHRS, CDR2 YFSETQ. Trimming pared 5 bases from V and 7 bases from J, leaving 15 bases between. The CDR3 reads CASSQMGGFEAFF. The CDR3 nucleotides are TGCGCCAGCAGTCAAATGGGGGGGTTTGAAGCTTTCTTT. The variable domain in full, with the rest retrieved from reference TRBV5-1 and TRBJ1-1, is KAGVTQTPRYLIKTRGQQVTLSCSPISGHRSVSWYQQTPGQGLQFLFEYFSETQRNKGNFPGRFSGRQFSNSRSEMNVSTLELGDSALYLCASSQMGGFEAFFGQGTRLTVV.

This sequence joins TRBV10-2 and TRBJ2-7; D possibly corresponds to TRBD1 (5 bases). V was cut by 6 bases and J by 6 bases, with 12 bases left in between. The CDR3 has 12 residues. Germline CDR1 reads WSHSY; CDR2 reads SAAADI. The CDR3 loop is CASSPGHLEQYF. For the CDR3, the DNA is TGCGCCAGCAGCCCCGGACATCTCGAGCAGTACTTC.

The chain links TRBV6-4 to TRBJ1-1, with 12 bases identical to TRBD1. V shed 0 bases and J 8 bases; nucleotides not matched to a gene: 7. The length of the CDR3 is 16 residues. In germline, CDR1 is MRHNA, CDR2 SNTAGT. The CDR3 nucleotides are TGTGCCAGCAGTGACTCCTCGGGACAGGGGGCCCAGGAAGCTTTCTTT. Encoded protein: CASSDSSGQGAQEAFF.

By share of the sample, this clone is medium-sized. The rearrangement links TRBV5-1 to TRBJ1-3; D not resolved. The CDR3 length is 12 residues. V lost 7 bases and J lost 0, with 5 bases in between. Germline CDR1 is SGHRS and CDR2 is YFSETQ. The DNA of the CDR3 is TGCGCCAGCTCCGACTCTGGAAACACCATATATTTT. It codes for CASSDSGNTIYF.

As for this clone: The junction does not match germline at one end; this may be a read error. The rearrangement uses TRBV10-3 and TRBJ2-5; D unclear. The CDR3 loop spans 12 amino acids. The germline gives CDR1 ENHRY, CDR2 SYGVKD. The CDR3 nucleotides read TGTGCCATCAGCGAGTACCAAGAGACCCAGTACTTC. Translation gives CAISEYQETQYF.

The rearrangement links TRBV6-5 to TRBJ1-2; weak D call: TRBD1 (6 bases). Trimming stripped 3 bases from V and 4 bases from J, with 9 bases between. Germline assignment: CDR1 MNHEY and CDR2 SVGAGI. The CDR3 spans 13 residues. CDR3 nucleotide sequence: TGTGCCAGCAGTTATGGGGGCTTCTATGGCTACACCTTC. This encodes CASSYGGFYGYTF.

CDR3: CASSEEGQGADTQYF. The CDR3 DNA follows: TGTGCCAGCAGTGAAGAGGGACAGGGGGCAGATACGCAGTATTTT. The V call is TRBV2, the J call TRBJ2-3; 11 positions match TRBD1. The V segment lost 1 base and the J segment 4 bases; nucleotides outside the gene matches: 1. Germline V lookup: CDR1 SNHLY, CDR2 FYNNEI. This CDR3 region has 15 residues.

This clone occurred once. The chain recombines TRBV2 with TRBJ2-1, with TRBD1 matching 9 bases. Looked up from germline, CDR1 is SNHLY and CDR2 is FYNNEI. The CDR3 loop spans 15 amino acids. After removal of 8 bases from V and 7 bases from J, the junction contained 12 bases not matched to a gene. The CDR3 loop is CASRGRDRAGNEQFF. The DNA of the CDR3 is TGTGCCAGCCGAGGCCGGGACAGGGCGGGGAATGAGCAGTTCTTC.

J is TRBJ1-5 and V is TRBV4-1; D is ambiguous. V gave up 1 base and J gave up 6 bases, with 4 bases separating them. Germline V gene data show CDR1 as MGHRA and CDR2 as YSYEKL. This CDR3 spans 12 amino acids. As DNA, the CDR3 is TGCGCCAGCAGCCAAGGGGGTCAGCCCCAGCATTTT. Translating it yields CASSQGGQPQHF.

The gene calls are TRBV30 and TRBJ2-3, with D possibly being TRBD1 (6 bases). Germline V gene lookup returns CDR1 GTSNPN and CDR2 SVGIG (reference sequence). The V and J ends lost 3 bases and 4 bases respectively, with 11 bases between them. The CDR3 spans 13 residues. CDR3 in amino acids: CAWRFEGADTQYF. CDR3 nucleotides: TGTGCCTGGAGATTTGAGGGGGCAGATACGCAGTATTTT.